This T cell receptor (beta chain) was obtained from a study of T cell responses to AZD1222 COVID-19 vaccine. The germline V gene encodes CDR1 MNHEY and CDR2 SVGAGI. The junction had 11 bases not matched to a gene; V was cut back by 7 bases and J by 5 bases. This CDR3 contains 15 residues. With respect to this clone: No antigen is known for it.

General study results and limits: Repertoires were obtained only post-peak T cell response.

Sequenced by immunoSEQ multiplex PCR; TCRdb stores in-frame clones only, minus some. The sample includes under 140,000 clones, about 87% of them seen just once. Sequenced material: peripheral blood, taken on day 0 of AZD1222 vaccination. The origin of this receptor is an adult in good health. The chain uses TRBV6-5 and TRBJ1-2, with 9 positions matching TRBD1. In nucleotides, the CDR3 is TGTGCCAGCACCCACCAGGGGACAGGGAGGTATGGCTACACCTTC. Amino acid sequence: CASTHQGTGRYGYTF.